The next 32 T cell receptor beta chains were all read from a single sample in a study of blood T cell repertoires in COVID-19. The method was immunoSEQ multiplex PCR; TCRdb's version includes in-frame clones alone and lacks a portion of them. The sample has roughly 100,000 clones; 84% are singletons. Sequencing was carried out using peripheral blood. These receptors all come from a human donor in a cohort sampled during active COVID-19.

The gene calls are TRBV3-1 (or the pseudogene TRBV3-2) and TRBJ1-6; 8 bases are shared with TRBD1. The V gene end was trimmed by 6 bases and the J gene end by 5 bases; junction bases not matched to a gene: 0. The CDR3 has 13 residues. Germline assignment: CDR1 LGHDT and CDR2 YNNKEL (reference sequence). CDR3: CASRQGDNSPLHF. The CDR3 DNA reads TGTGCCAGCAGACAGGGGGATAATTCACCCCTCCACTTT.

The CDR3 DNA follows: TGTGCCAGTACGGACAGGAGGAACACCGGGGAGCTGTTTTTT. It codes for CASTDRRNTGELFF. The J gene is TRBJ2-2, the V gene TRBV2; 7 bases align to TRBD1. CDR3 length equals 14 residues. V shed 9 bases, J shed 1 base, and the junction held 5 bases outside the gene matches. Germline CDR1 and CDR2: SNHLY and FYNNEI.

V and J are TRBV27 and TRBJ2-3, with unresolved D. The CDR3 has 13 residues. Germline CDR1 and CDR2: MNHEY and SMNVEV (reference sequence). V lost 6 bases and J lost 7, with 14 bases in between. For the CDR3, the DNA is TGTGCCAGCAGCCGCCCGACCACTAATACGCAGTATTTT. Protein: CASSRPTTNTQYF.

V gene TRBV28 combines with J gene TRBJ1-3, with a possible D match to TRBD1 (6 bases). V was trimmed by 7 bases and J by 4 bases, leaving 14 bases between them. The CDR3 loop spans 14 amino acids. Germline-derived CDR1 and CDR2 are MDHEN and SYDVKM. The CDR3 loop reads CASTSTGLGNTIYF. CDR3 DNA: TGTGCCAGCACCTCGACAGGCCTAGGAAACACCATATATTTT.

The V gene is TRBV3-1 (or the pseudogene TRBV3-2), the J gene TRBJ1-6; maybe TRBD1 (5 bases). This CDR3 region has 16 residues. Germline CDR1 LGHDT, CDR2 YNNKEL (reference sequence). V lost 1 base and J lost 7, with 14 bases in between. The chain's CDR3 is CASSQGGGTRNSPLHF. For the CDR3, the DNA is TGTGCCAGCAGCCAAGGGGGCGGGACTCGAAATTCACCCCTCCACTTT.

V usage is TRBV10-3 and J usage is TRBJ2-3; TRBD2 aligns across 16 bases. The CDR3 covers 19 residues. V lost 7 bases and J lost 1; bases outside the gene matches: 11. The V gene's germline CDR1 is ENHRY and CDR2 SYGVKD. The DNA for the CDR3 is TGTGCCATCAATGATCCGGGACTAGCGGGGGGGGGACGCACAGATACGCAGTATTTT. Its protein is CAINDPGLAGGGRTDTQYF.

This clone was counted a single time. This chain uses TRBV5-1 with TRBJ2-3; TRBD2 matches 10 bases. After removal of 3 bases from V and 2 bases from J, the junction contained 6 bases not matched to a gene. This CDR3 has 16 amino acids. Germline CDR1 is SGHRS and CDR2 is YFSETQ. CDR3 nucleotide sequence: TGCGCCAGCAGCTCCCTTAGCGGGGGGTACACAGATACGCAGTATTTT. Protein sequence: CASSSLSGGYTDTQYF.

The V call is TRBV6-5, the J call TRBJ1-5; 7 nucleotides agree with TRBD1. From germline, CDR1 is MNHEY and CDR2 SVGAGI. J lost 3 bases, V lost 5 bases, and 7 bases had no gene match. This CDR3 spans 15 amino acids. The CDR3 loop reads CASSPGTVLNQPQHF. The CDR3 DNA reads as TGTGCCAGCAGTCCCGGGACAGTACTCAATCAGCCCCAGCATTTT.

The chain recombines TRBV11-2 with TRBJ1-2; TRBD1 aligns across 10 bases. J lost 5 bases, V lost 5 bases, and 2 bases had no gene match. CDR1 is SGHAT and CDR2 is FQNNGV in the germline V gene. The CDR3 has 13 amino acids. This CDR3 reads CASSPGQGYGYTF. For the CDR3, the DNA is TGTGCCAGCAGCCCGGGACAGGGGTATGGCTACACCTTC.

DNA for the CDR3: TGTGCCAGCAGCTTAGACAGGGAAGGAGGAAACACCATATATTTT. Amino acids: CASSLDREGGNTIYF. The chain couples TRBV13 to TRBJ1-3; D perhaps matches TRBD1 (6 bases). With 1 base removed from V and 4 bases from J, the gap between germline ends came to 11 bases. Germline V gives CDR1 PRHDT, CDR2 FYEKMQ (reference sequence). The CDR3 runs to 15 residues.

This clone was seen more than once but under ten times. The chain combines TRBV5-8 with TRBJ1-3; D may be TRBD1 (5 bases). Germline assignment: CDR1 SGHTS and CDR2 YDEGEE. The CDR3 totals 15 residues. Between the trimmed V and J ends, which lost 4 bases and 0 bases, there was a span of 11 bases. CDR3 in DNA: TGTGCCAGCAGCAAGGGACTGAGCTCTGGAAACACCATATATTTT. Translated: CASSKGLSSGNTIYF.

This chain links TRBV11-2 with TRBJ1-6; 7 nucleotides align to TRBD1. The V gene's germline CDR1 is SGHAT and CDR2 FQNNGV. The CDR3 contains 12 residues. The V segment lost 6 bases and the J segment 9 bases; nucleotides outside the gene matches: 2. The DNA for the CDR3 is TGTGCCAGCAGTCGACAGGGTTCACCCCTCCACTTT. This codes for CASSRQGSPLHF. Full variable domain (outside the CDR3, taken from reference TRBV11-2 and TRBJ1-6): EAGVAQSPRYKIIEKRQSVAFWCNPISGHATLYWYQQILGQGPKLLIQFQNNGVVDDSQLPKDRFSAERLKGVDSTLKIQPAKLEDSAVYLCASSRQGSPLHFGNGTRLTVT.

This clone was counted once. This chain joins TRBV6-4 and TRBJ2-1; 11 bases fit TRBD2. CDR3 length equals 18 residues. Germline V gene sequence: CDR1 MRHNA, CDR2 SNTAGT. The V and J ends lost 9 bases and 0 bases, in that order; junction bases with no gene match: 13. DNA of the CDR3: TGTGCCAGGGCCCAGGTAGCGGGGGGGTTAAGCTCCTACAATGAGCAGTTCTTC. It translates to CARAQVAGGLSSYNEQFF.

The V and J genes are TRBV7-2 and TRBJ2-4; D is unclear. V lost 1 base and J 7 bases, leaving 11 bases between the germline ends. CDR3 length: 14 residues. The germline CDR1 and CDR2 sequences are SGHTA and FQGNSA. CDR3 nucleotides: TGTGCCAGCAGCTTAGTCCAGAATCCGAACATTCAGTACTTC. Translation: CASSLVQNPNIQYF.

J is TRBJ1-4 and V is TRBV7-2, with 12 bases aligning to TRBD1. CDR1 is SGHTA and CDR2 is FQGNSA in the germline V gene. This CDR3 is built from 17 residues. V gave up 6 bases and J gave up 0 bases; unmatched junction bases: 5. The CDR3 nucleotides are TGTGCCAGCAGACGGGACAGGGGGCTTGCAACTAATGAAAAACTGTTTTTT. It encodes CASRRDRGLATNEKLFF.

This chain uses TRBV24-1 with TRBJ2-5; D possibly corresponds to TRBD2 (6 bases). V was pared by 3 bases and J by 4 bases, with 11 bases between. The germline gives CDR1 KGHDR, CDR2 SFDVKD. This CDR3 spans 14 amino acids. CDR3 in amino acids: CATSDGGSGETQYF. CDR3 nucleotide sequence: TGTGCCACCAGTGATGGGGGGTCAGGAGAGACCCAGTACTTC.

The rearrangement joins TRBV7-2 to TRBJ1-2; D unclear. CDR1 and CDR2 from the germline V gene are SGHTA and FQGNSA. There are 18 residues in the CDR3. V lost 2 bases and J 5 bases, leaving 24 bases between the germline ends. The chain's CDR3 is CASSLSVGGPFFNYGYTF. The CDR3 DNA reads as TGTGCCAGCAGCTTAAGCGTTGGAGGACCCTTTTTTAATTATGGCTACACCTTC.

V is TRBV23-1 and J is TRBJ2-7, with 10 bases matching TRBD1. TRBV23-1 is filed as an ORF, its function uncertain. V dropped 8 bases and J dropped 5; count of bases not matched to a gene: 6. The CDR3 runs 13 residues. The DNA for the CDR3 is TGCGCCAGCCGGGACAGGGGAAGGCACGAGCAGTACTTC. As protein: CASRDRGRHEQYF.

The chain is built from TRBV4-1 and TRBJ2-5; 8 positions agree with TRBD2. Unmatched junction bases numbered 5, after V lost 3 bases and J lost 5 bases. Germline CDR1 is MGHRA and CDR2 is YSYEKL. The CDR3 extends over 14 amino acids. CDR3 in DNA: TGCGCCAGCAGCCAGGGGAGCGGGGGCGAGACCCAGTACTTC. As protein: CASSQGSGGETQYF.

The V call is TRBV4-2, the J call TRBJ1-4; D is undetermined. V lost 0 bases, J lost 8 bases, and 16 bases lay in between. The CDR3 covers 16 residues. The V gene's germline CDR1 is LGHNA and CDR2 YNFKEQ. CDR3 DNA: TGTGCCAGCAGCCAAGATCTTACAGCGGGTCTGGAAAAACTGTTTTTT. Amino acids: CASSQDLTAGLEKLFF.

This clone came up a few times. The chain carries TRBV7-8 and TRBJ1-6; D uncertain. The CDR3 is made up of 14 amino acids. Germline V gene lookup returns CDR1 SGHVS and CDR2 FQNEAQ. Trimming shortened V by 5 bases and J by 6 bases, and 11 bases separated the two germline ends. The CDR3 reads CASSLGLGNSPLHF. The CDR3 bases are TGTGCCAGCAGCCTAGGGCTTGGTAATTCACCCCTCCACTTT.

The chain recombines TRBV6-6 with TRBJ1-2; no definite D call. Trimming left V 2 bases short and J 2 bases short, with 12 bases between. Germline V gives CDR1 MNHNY, CDR2 SVGAGI (reference sequence). CDR3 length: 15 residues. The CDR3 spells CASSYGLALNYGYTF. DNA for the CDR3: TGTGCCAGCAGTTACGGTCTAGCCCTAAACTATGGCTACACCTTC.

The genes are TRBV6-5 and TRBJ2-7; 8 nucleotides agree with TRBD1. Germline CDR1 reads MNHEY; CDR2 reads SVGAGI. The CDR3 has 14 residues. With 5 bases clipped from V and 5 bases from J, the junction kept 8 bases outside the gene matches. CDR3 residues: CASSPDRVVDEQYF. In DNA form, the CDR3 reads TGTGCCAGCAGTCCGGACAGGGTTGTTGACGAGCAGTACTTC.

The chain joins TRBV7-2 to TRBJ2-2; D not certain. CDR3 size: 13 residues. Trimming pared 3 bases from V and 3 bases from J, leaving 5 bases between. Germline V CDR1 and CDR2: SGHTA, FQGNSA. CDR3 nucleotides: TGTGCCAGCAGCTTTTCAGACACCGGGGAGCTGTTTTTT. Translating gives CASSFSDTGELFF.

This rearrangement joins TRBV23-1 to TRBJ2-5; the D gene is possibly TRBD2 (7 bases). TRBV23-1 is sorted into the ORF group, with uncertain function. V lost 0 bases and J 4 bases, leaving 15 bases between the germline ends. The CDR3 loop spans 16 amino acids. The CDR3 region is CASSQSGGGEGETQYF. CDR3 DNA sequence: TGCGCCAGCAGTCAATCTGGAGGGGGGGAAGGAGAGACCCAGTACTTC.

The rearrangement links TRBV7-3 to TRBJ1-6, with a possible D match to TRBD1 (5 bases). V was cut by 2 bases and J by 5 bases, with 7 bases left in between. There are 14 residues in the CDR3. Germline assignment: CDR1 SGHTA and CDR2 FQGTGA. The DNA of the CDR3 is TGTGCCAGCAGCTTAGTGGGGCATAATTCACCCCTCCACTTT. It specifies CASSLVGHNSPLHF.

This chain connects TRBV15 to TRBJ1-2; 8 positions match TRBD1. Germline V CDR1 and CDR2: LNHNV, YYDKDF (reference sequence). J gave up 8 bases and V 5 bases, and 16 bases lay outside the gene matches. This CDR3 spans 16 amino acids. The CDR3 coding sequence is TGTGCCACCAGCCGCGGACAGGGTGAGGGGCATGGAGGCTACACCTTC. Translation: CATSRGQGEGHGGYTF.

V is TRBV11-2 and J is TRBJ2-3; 14 nucleotides line up with TRBD2. Trimming at V came to 4 bases and at J to 2 bases, leaving 5 bases not matched to a gene. Germline V gives CDR1 SGHAT, CDR2 FQNNGV. This CDR3 region has 17 residues. This CDR3 is CASSSGLAGGPTDTQYF. The DNA of the CDR3 is TGTGCCAGCAGCTCCGGACTAGCGGGGGGCCCCACAGATACGCAGTATTTT. Filled out from reference TRBV11-2 and TRBJ2-3, the complete variable domain reads EAGVAQSPRYKIIEKRQSVAFWCNPISGHATLYWYQQILGQGPKLLIQFQNNGVVDDSQLPKDRFSAERLKGVDSTLKIQPAKLEDSAVYLCASSSGLAGGPTDTQYFGPGTRLTVL.

This sequence joins TRBV6-5 and TRBJ1-1; 9 bases are a match to TRBD1. Per germline, CDR1 MNHEY and CDR2 SVGAGI. This CDR3 spans 16 amino acids. The J segment lost 5 bases and the V segment lost 4 bases, leaving 11 bases of the junction unmatched. CDR3 nucleotides: TGTGCCAGCAGTTCGGGAAAACAGGGGGCAGGGACTGAAGCTTTCTTT. Amino acids: CASSSGKQGAGTEAFF.

This sequence joins TRBV19 and TRBJ2-3, with D perhaps TRBD1 (5 bases). The CDR3 totals 13 residues. Germline V gene sequence: CDR1 LNHDA, CDR2 SQIVND (reference sequence). The germline V and J ends were trimmed by 5 bases and 4 bases, with 10 bases remaining between them. The CDR3 region is CASSAQGPDTQYF. The CDR3 nucleotides are TGTGCCAGTAGTGCTCAGGGCCCAGATACGCAGTATTTT. The entire variable domain, with the rest obtained from reference TRBV19 and TRBJ2-3, is as follows: DGGITQSPKYLFRKEGQNVTLSCEQNLNHDAMYWYRQDPGQGLRLIYYSQIVNDFQKGDIAEGYSVSREKKESFPLTVTSAQKNPTAFYLCASSAQGPDTQYFGPGTRLTVL.

This chain connects TRBV2 to TRBJ2-6, with D perhaps matching TRBD1 (5 bases). V lost 6 bases and J 2 bases, leaving 11 bases between the germline ends. CDR1 is SNHLY and CDR2 is FYNNEI in the germline V gene. The CDR3 has 15 residues. Here the CDR3 reads CASRDPGTGANVLTF. CDR3 sequence (DNA): TGTGCCAGCAGAGATCCAGGGACTGGGGCCAACGTCCTGACTTTC.

The chain employs TRBV4-1 and TRBJ1-5; D perhaps matches TRBD1 (5 bases). V was shortened by 0 bases and J by 5 bases, with 5 bases between the two germline ends. CDR3 length: 13 amino acids. Per the germline V gene, CDR1 is MGHRA and CDR2 is YSYEKL. This CDR3 is CASSQEGHQPQHF. The CDR3 DNA is TGCGCCAGCAGCCAAGAGGGGCATCAGCCCCAGCATTTT.